This T cell receptor (beta chain) was profiled in a study of spatial heterogeneity in lung cancer. Germline V gene sequence: CDR1 SEHNR, CDR2 FQNEAQ (reference sequence). The CDR3 sequence is 12 residues long. Deletions cut 1 base from V and 7 bases from J, with 7 bases between. MiXCR, run by TCRdb on the 5' RACE reads, gives a single entry per CDR3 protein. The sample has 45,000 or so distinct CDR3 sequences, about 10% seen once; the top ten hold 42%. Time point reported: sample taken at primary tumor resection. Unsorted whole RNA from tumor, nontumor lung or frozen PBMC underwent sequencing. The sample in question was PBMCs, obtained at surgery. The rearrangement links TRBV7-9 to TRBJ2-5; D unclear. The origin of this receptor is a female donor with early-stage non-small cell lung cancer. CDR3 sequence: CASSLVSGTQYF. Written as DNA, the CDR3 is TGTGCCAGCAGCTTAGTTTCAGGGACCCAGTACTTC.